The source of this TCR beta chain is a study of shared clonotypes between healthy human individuals. In the case of this clone: Its antigen is unidentified. This CDR3 is also generated by other DNA sequences in the sample.

Clones were sequenced by immunoSEQ multiplex PCR, and TCRdb holds only the in-frame ones, with some missing. Among approximately 810,000 clones listed, about 91% were seen once. Terminally differentiated effector memory CD45RA+ cells were left out of the naive CD8 fraction, which was CD45RO-negative and positively selected for CCR7. Findings and caveats of the study: Estimated richness values were generally larger in naive subsets than in memory subsets. Among a few donors, around 5% of naive CD4 clonotypes were found in common.

The TCR originated in a man younger than 45 in good health. The sequencing sample was made of naive CD8+ T cells sorted from blood.

The DNA for the CDR3 is TGTGCCAGCAGCTTAGTTAGTTACAATGAGCAGTTCTTC. Amino acid sequence: CASSLVSYNEQFF. The chain is built from TRBV7-9 and TRBJ2-1, with no clear D. V lost 1 base, J lost 4 bases, and 5 bases lay in between. Germline assignment: CDR1 SEHNR and CDR2 FQNEAQ (reference sequence). CDR3 length equals 13 residues.